Following are 14 T cell receptor beta chains from one sample sequenced in a study of blood T cells in healthy people across ages. The second PCR ran roughly 6 to 11 cycles with a sample-barcoded 5' primer and J-beta primers. TCRdb re-called the 5' RACE reads with MiXCR, one entry per CDR3 protein. The sample lists roughly 800,000 distinct CDR3 sequences, nearly 60% seen once, with roughly 22% in the top ten. The sequenced material came from blood. Source of these receptors: a man aged 30 to 45 in good health.

CDR3 in amino acids: CASSRDRVANYGYTF. The DNA of the CDR3 is TGTGCCAGCAGCCGAGACAGGGTAGCTAACTATGGCTACACCTTC. V and J are TRBV7-2 and TRBJ1-2; 7 positions agree with TRBD1. With V trimmed by 5 bases and J by 0 bases, 6 bases remained unmatched. Germline V gene sequence: CDR1 SGHTA, CDR2 FQGNSA. CDR3 length: 15 amino acids.

The chain carries TRBV7-9 and TRBJ2-1, with D possibly matching TRBD2 (5 bases). This CDR3 comprises 11 residues. Between the trimmed V and J ends, which lost 5 bases and 13 bases, there was a span of 12 bases. Per germline, CDR1 SEHNR and CDR2 FQNEAQ (reference sequence). The CDR3 region is CASSNRGGQFF. CDR3 DNA sequence: TGTGCCAGCAGCAATCGAGGAGGACAGTTCTTC. Filled out from reference TRBV7-9 and TRBJ2-1, the complete variable domain reads DTGVSQNPRHKITKRGQNVTFRCDPISEHNRLYWYRQTLGQGPEFLTYFQNEAQLEKSRLLSDRFSAERPKGSFSTLEIQRTEQGDSAMYLCASSNRGGQFFGPGTRLTVL.

About this clonotype itself: A junction end diverges from the germline sequence, so it may reflect a read error. This chain connects TRBV14 to TRBJ2-3; weak D call: TRBD1 (6 bases). CDR1 and CDR2 from the germline V gene are SGHDN and FVKESK. This CDR3 has 16 residues. CDR3 nucleotides: TGTGCCAGCGGCCAAGAGTACAGGGAAGGCACAGATACGCAGTATTTT. Residues: CASGQEYREGTDTQYF.

The chain links TRBV15 to TRBJ2-3; 10 bases are a match to TRBD2. V shed 5 bases and J 7 bases; nucleotides not matched to a gene: 12. CDR1 and CDR2 (germline): LNHNV, YYDKDF (reference sequence). The length of the CDR3 is 16 residues. CDR3: CATSGYSSGSWYTQYF. CDR3 coding DNA: TGTGCCACCAGCGGGTACTCTAGCGGGAGCTGGTATACGCAGTATTTT. Filled out from reference TRBV15 and TRBJ2-3, the complete variable domain reads DAMVIQNPRYQVTQFGKPVTLSCSQTLNHNVMYWYQQKSSQAPKLLFHYYDKDFNNEADTPDNFQSRRPNTSFCFLDIRSPGLGDTAMYLCATSGYSSGSWYTQYFGPGTRLTVL.

V and J are TRBV6-6 and TRBJ1-4; tentative D call: TRBD1 (5 bases). Germline V CDR1 and CDR2: MNHNY, SVGAGI (reference sequence). This CDR3 has 15 amino acids. The ends were cut back, 0 bases at V and 8 bases at J, with 13 bases in the middle. The CDR3 DNA is TGTGCCAGCAGTTACTCTGGGGGAGCGGGCGAAAAACTGTTTTTT. As protein: CASSYSGGAGEKLFF.

This clonotype showed up just a few times. CDR3 residues: CASSLIGGTTYEQYF. CDR3 nucleotide sequence: TGTGCCAGCAGCCTTATCGGGGGGACCACCTACGAGCAGTACTTC. V usage is TRBV7-9 and J usage is TRBJ2-7, with 7 nucleotides matching TRBD2. The V segment lost 5 bases and the J segment 2 bases; nucleotides outside the gene matches: 9. Germline values: CDR1 SEHNR, CDR2 FQNEAQ (reference sequence). The CDR3 has 15 amino acids.

The chain links TRBV7-9 to TRBJ1-6, with D tentatively TRBD1 (5 bases). The germline gives CDR1 SEHNR, CDR2 FQNEAQ (reference sequence). V shed 3 bases and J shed 13 bases, with 10 bases lying between them. The CDR3 covers 12 residues. The CDR3 sequence is CASSFDSFPLHF. In DNA form, the CDR3 reads TGTGCCAGCAGCTTTGACAGTTTCCCCCTCCACTTT.

The chain joins TRBV6-2 or TRBV6-3 to TRBJ2-7, with D tentatively TRBD1 (6 bases). CDR1 is MNHEY and CDR2 is SVGEGT in the germline V gene. The CDR3 covers 15 residues. V was clipped by 4 bases and J by 0 bases, with 13 bases between them. This CDR3 is CASSSDSRSSYEQYF. The CDR3 bases are TGTGCCAGCAGTTCGGACAGCAGGAGCTCCTACGAGCAGTACTTC.

This clonotype was detected only a few times. This sequence joins TRBV4-2 and TRBJ1-6, with unresolved D. The CDR3 covers 15 residues. The V end lost 2 bases, the J end lost 7 bases, and 12 bases lay between the germline ends. CDR1 LGHNA and CDR2 YNFKEQ come from the germline V gene. In nucleotides, the CDR3 is TGTGCCAGCAGCCAACCCACCGCGGGGAATTCACCCCTCCACTTT. It encodes CASSQPTAGNSPLHF.

This clonotype was picked up one time. The chain links TRBV20-1 to TRBJ2-5; 7 bases line up with TRBD2. V shed 4 bases, J shed 2 bases, and the junction held 13 bases outside the gene matches. The germline V gene encodes CDR1 DFQATT and CDR2 SNEGSKA (reference sequence). There are 16 residues in the CDR3. CDR3 DNA: TGCAGTGCTAAACGTGGGAGGGGTCGCCTGCAAGAGACCCAGTACTTC. Translating gives CSAKRGRGRLQETQYF.

J is TRBJ2-2 and V is TRBV7-2; 10 nucleotides line up with TRBD2. The germline CDR1 and CDR2 sequences are SGHTA and FQGNSA. The V gene end was trimmed by 6 bases and the J gene end by 4 bases; junction bases not matched to a gene: 2. The CDR3 loop spans 14 amino acids. DNA of the CDR3: TGTGCCAGCAGACGGACTAGCGGCACCGGGGAGCTGTTTTTT. Its translation is CASRRTSGTGELFF. The full variable domain, in which reference TRBV7-2 and TRBJ2-2 provide the parts outside the CDR3, is GAGVSQSPSNKVTEKGKDVELRCDPISGHTALYWYRQSLGQGLEFLIYFQGNSAPDKSGLPSDRFSAERTGGSVSTLTIQRTQQEDSAVYLCASRRTSGTGELFFGEGSRLTVL.

The chain employs TRBV7-3 and TRBJ2-3, with unresolved D. Germline assignment: CDR1 SGHTA and CDR2 FQGTGA. The CDR3 is 14 residues long. Trimming stripped 2 bases from V and 3 bases from J, with 9 bases between. The DNA for the CDR3 is TGTGCCAGCAGCTTACTGGCGGAGACAGATACGCAGTATTTT. Amino acid sequence: CASSLLAETDTQYF.

On this clonotype: A much bigger clone sits one base away, suggesting this may be a read error. The chain uses TRBV20-1 and TRBJ2-4, with D possibly matching TRBD2 (6 bases). The last part of the DNA fits TRBJ2-5 better; the J call may be wrong. The CDR3 length is 14 residues. Per germline, CDR1 DFQATT and CDR2 SNEGSKA (reference sequence). The DNA of the CDR3 is TGCAGTGCTAGTAAAGCGGGTCCCCAAGAGACCCAGTACTTC. Protein product: CSASKAGPQETQYF.

The chain joins TRBV20-1 to TRBJ2-2; 8 bases map to TRBD1. Trimming took 6 bases from V and 5 from J; bases not matched to a gene: 8. CDR1 and CDR2 from the germline V gene are DFQATT and SNEGSKA (reference sequence). CDR3 length: 14 amino acids. The CDR3 protein is CSAGRQGYTGELFF. The CDR3 DNA sequence: TGCAGTGCCGGACGACAGGGGTATACCGGGGAGCTGTTTTTT.